The 20 T cell receptor beta chains below all came from one sample that was sequenced in a study of T cells in women clearing cervical HPV infection. This table comes from immunoSEQ multiplex PCR, and its TCRdb copy is limited to in-frame clones, with some not included. There are around 22,000 clones in the sample, with around 5% held by the top ten. The sequencing input was blood buffy coat. The receptors come from a woman between 18 and 70 years old with a cervical HPV16 infection that either progressed to CIN3+ or cleared (not recorded which).

For this clone: With the read ending 3 residues before the CDR3 end, the germline J gene is used to fill in that end. This chain uses TRBV10-3 with TRBJ2-1, with 9 bases that match TRBD1. The CDR3 has 15 amino acids. CDR1 and CDR2 (germline): ENHRY, SYGVKD. J lost 8 bases, V lost 6 bases, and 11 bases had no gene match. CDR3 DNA, as far as it was read: TGTGCCATCAGCTACAGGGGGCCCCCTCAAGATGAG. It is translated as CAISYRGPPQDE. From start to end, the CDR3 is CAISYRGPPQDEQFF.

About this clone itself: The DNA ends 3 residues before the CDR3 does, and the rest of the CDR3 is filled in from the germline J gene. The chain carries TRBV7-9 and TRBJ2-7; no clear D gene. Germline values: CDR1 SEHNR, CDR2 FQNEAQ (reference sequence). V gave up 5 bases and J gave up 0 bases, with 14 bases separating them. CDR3 length equals 15 residues. Partial CDR3 DNA: TGTGCCAGCAGCCCAAGCAGCGTTCTCTCCTACGAG. This encodes CASSPSSVLSYE. The whole CDR3 protein is CASSPSSVLSYEQYF.

About this clone: The CDR3 is cut off 3 residues early in the read; its end comes from the germline J gene. This sequence joins TRBV18 and TRBJ1-2; 7 bases align to TRBD1. CDR3 length: 16 amino acids. In germline, CDR1 is KGHSH, CDR2 LQKENI. The covered CDR3 bases are TGTGCCAGCTCACCACCAACAGGGGCAGGGAGCTACGAC. Amino acids: CASSPPTGAGSYD. The entire CDR3 protein is CASSPPTGAGSYDYTF. The full variable domain, in which reference TRBV18 and TRBJ1-2 provide the parts outside the CDR3, is NAGVMQNPRHLVRRRGQEARLRCSPMKGHSHVYWYRQLPEEGLKFMVYLQKENIIDESGMPKERFSAEFPKEGPSILRIQQVVRGDSAAYFCASSPPTGAGSYDYTFGSGTRLTVV.

Comment on this clone: The read stops 3 residues short of the end of the CDR3; the missing end is completed from the germline J gene. The chain employs TRBV19 and TRBJ1-2, with 8 bases that match TRBD1. This CDR3 region has 14 residues. The germline gives CDR1 LNHDA, CDR2 SQIVND (reference sequence). CDR3 bases read: TGTGCCAGTAGTATCCGCAGGGGGCTAATCGGC. As protein: CASSIRRGLIG. The CDR3 reads in full as CASSIRRGLIGYTF.

Notes on this clone: The read falls 3 residues short of the CDR3 end, and the missing part is taken from the germline J gene. The rearrangement uses TRBV7-9 and TRBJ1-5; TRBD1 might be the D (6 bases). This CDR3 has 15 amino acids. Germline V gene data show CDR1 as SEHNR and CDR2 as FQNEAQ (reference sequence). The germline V and J ends were trimmed by 5 bases and 0 bases, with 11 bases remaining between them. The CDR3 region is CASSQQGNSNQPQHF. CDR3 bases read: TGTGCCAGCAGCCAGCAGGGGAATAGCAATCAGCCC.

Notes on this clone: The read ends 3 residues early relative to the CDR3; the germline J gene fills the gap. The genes are TRBV20-1 and TRBJ2-5, with D perhaps matching TRBD1 (5 bases). With 6 bases removed from V and 3 bases from J, the gap between germline ends came to 14 bases. The CDR3 has 13 residues. From germline, CDR1 is DFQATT and CDR2 SNEGSKA (reference sequence). The sequenced CDR3 bases are TGCAGTGCATTGGACACCCCCGAAGAGACC. It codes for CSALDTPEET. The whole CDR3 protein is CSALDTPEETQYF.

As for this clone: A read error may produce the germline difference seen at one junction end. The read finishes 3 residues shy of the CDR3 end, and the germline J gene is used to complete it. The chain joins TRBV5-4 to TRBJ2-7; the match to TRBD1 covers 9 bases. The CDR3 runs to 14 residues. Germline assignment: CDR1 SGHNT and CDR2 YYREEE (reference sequence). The covered CDR3 bases are TGTGCCAGCAGCTTACAGGGGGCCTCCTTCGAG. Translated: CASSLQGASFE. The CDR3, in full, reads CASSLQGASFEQYF.

A note on this clone: The read falls 3 residues short of the CDR3 end, and the missing part is taken from the germline J gene. The chain carries TRBV11-3 and TRBJ2-5; D is unclear. V was cut by 1 base and J by 0 bases, with 6 bases left in between. Germline CDR1 is SGHNT and CDR2 is YENEEA. CDR3 size: 14 residues. This CDR3 reads CASSLGGNQETQYF. Incomplete CDR3 DNA: TGTGCCAGCAGCTTAGGCGGCAACCAAGAGACC.

Points on this clone: The read ends 3 residues shy of where the CDR3 ends; the end is completed using the germline J gene. The chain has TRBV6-1 and TRBJ2-3; 10 nucleotides match TRBD2. Germline V gene lookup returns CDR1 MNHNS and CDR2 SASEGT. J lost 3 bases, V lost 4 bases, and 7 bases had no gene match. The CDR3 covers 16 residues. The covered CDR3 bases are TGTGCCAGCAGTGGCCCTAGCGGGAGCCGGACAGATACG. Amino acid sequence: CASSGPSGSRTDT. The whole CDR3 protein is CASSGPSGSRTDTQYF.

The CDR3 bases that were read are TGCAGTGCTACTGGACTTCAAGAGACC. As protein: CSATGLQET. The whole CDR3 region reads CSATGLQETQYF. This chain joins TRBV20-1 and TRBJ2-5; D perhaps matches TRBD2 (5 bases). The CDR3 extends 3 residues past the end of the read, so its final part is completed from the germline J gene. This CDR3 has 12 residues. V lost 4 bases, J lost 2 bases, and 8 bases lay in between. Germline V lookup: CDR1 DFQATT, CDR2 SNEGSKA (reference sequence).

In regard to this clone: The CDR3 end falls 3 residues outside the read, so it is completed with the germline J gene. The gene calls are TRBV30 and TRBJ1-3, with TRBD1 matching 9 bases. The germline CDR1 and CDR2 sequences are GTSNPN and SVGIG (reference sequence). V lost 2 bases to trimming and J lost 4 bases; unmatched junction nucleotides: 6. The CDR3 runs 15 residues. CDR3 bases read: TGTGCCTGGAGTAAGACAGGGGGATCGGGAAACACC. Its translation is CAWSKTGGSGNT. Given in full, the CDR3 is CAWSKTGGSGNTIYF.

About this clone: Sequencing ends 3 residues short of the CDR3 end; the germline J gene provides the rest. The V and J genes are TRBV5-1 and TRBJ2-1, with D uncertain. Germline CDR1 is SGHRS and CDR2 is YFSETQ. Deletions cut 0 bases from V and 4 bases from J, with 5 bases between. The length of the CDR3 is 13 residues. CDR3 bases read: TGCGCCAGCAGCTTGGCGGTTTACAATGAG. Translating it yields CASSLAVYNE. The whole CDR3 is CASSLAVYNEQFF.

A note on this clone: Its ends do not fully match the called genes, so a read error is possible. The CDR3 end is not reached by the read, which stops 3 residues before it; the germline J gene fills it in. This rearrangement joins TRBV7-7 to TRBJ2-5, with no clear D. Per germline, CDR1 SSHAT and CDR2 FNYEAQ (reference sequence). This CDR3 comprises 13 residues. The CDR3 sequence: CASSAQYQETQYF. Partial CDR3 DNA: TGTGCTAGCAGCGCACAGTACCAAGAGACC.

A word on this clone: Read coverage stops 3 residues before the CDR3 terminus; the germline J gene supplies the remainder. This chain links TRBV20-1 with TRBJ2-3; TRBD2 matches 15 bases. CDR1 and CDR2 (germline): DFQATT, SNEGSKA (reference sequence). Trimming removed 6 bases from V and 3 bases from J; junction bases left unmatched: 10. The CDR3 spans 17 residues. CDR3 residues: CSAVPGLAGGRTDTQYF. CDR3 DNA, as far as it was read: TGCAGTGCCGTCCCGGGACTAGCGGGGGGTAGGACAGATACG.

Concerning this clone itself: The read finishes 3 residues shy of the CDR3 end, and the germline J gene is used to complete it. The chain links TRBV2 to TRBJ1-5; 7 bases map to TRBD1. V was clipped by 5 bases and J by 2 bases; unmatched bases: 6. Per germline, CDR1 SNHLY and CDR2 FYNNEI. The CDR3 is made up of 15 amino acids. Here the CDR3 reads CASSTGTVGNQPQHF. CDR3 DNA (partial): TGTGCCAGCAGTACCGGGACAGTTGGCAATCAGCCC. Together with reference TRBV2 and TRBJ1-5, the CDR3 gives the full variable domain: EPEVTQTPSHQVTQMGQEVILRCVPISNHLYFYWYRQILGQKVEFLVSFYNNEISEKSEIFDDQFSVERPDGSNFTLKIRSTKLEDSAMYFCASSTGTVGNQPQHFGDGTRLSIL.

To note about this clone: The read finishes 3 residues shy of the CDR3 end, and the germline J gene is used to complete it. The chain couples TRBV18 to TRBJ1-5, with 9 bases that match TRBD1. This CDR3 comprises 15 residues. CDR1 and CDR2 from the germline V gene are KGHSH and LQKENI. V was pared by 6 bases and J by 4 bases, with 7 bases of the junction left unmatched. The CDR3 spells CASSSTGGRNQPQHF. Incomplete CDR3 DNA: TGTGCCAGCTCCTCAACAGGGGGCAGGAATCAGCCC.

In the case of this clone: With the read ending 3 residues before the CDR3 end, the germline J gene is used to fill in that end. The chain employs TRBV19 and TRBJ1-1, with TRBD1 identical over 7 bases. This CDR3 contains 15 residues. The germline V gene has CDR1 LNHDA and CDR2 SQIVND (reference sequence). Trimming at V came to 5 bases and at J to 2 bases, leaving 8 bases not matched to a gene. The CDR3 bases that were read are TGTGCCAGTAGTCCAGCGAGGACAGGCAACACTGAA. Protein sequence: CASSPARTGNTE. The CDR3 in its entirety is CASSPARTGNTEAFF.

Remarks on this clone: Read data end 3 residues before the CDR3 end; the end is taken from the germline J gene. The J gene is TRBJ1-2, the V gene TRBV6-2 or TRBV6-3; D perhaps matches TRBD1 (6 bases). The CDR3 has 14 amino acids. The V gene's germline CDR1 is MNHEY and CDR2 SVGEGT. CDR3 region: CASSRVRGGECYTF. The covered CDR3 bases are TGTGCCAGCAGTCGGGTAAGAGGGGGAGAGTGC.

Comment on this clone: Read data end 3 residues before the CDR3 end; the end is taken from the germline J gene. The rearrangement links TRBV2 to TRBJ2-1, with 8 bases identical to TRBD1. This CDR3 is built from 14 residues. J was trimmed by 6 bases and V by 8 bases; bases with no gene match: 9. Germline CDR1 is SNHLY and CDR2 is FYNNEI. CDR3 loop: CASQRQGAGNEQFF. The sequenced CDR3 bases are TGTGCCAGCCAGAGGCAGGGGGCAGGCAATGAG.

About this clone: The read gets to within 3 residues of the CDR3 end, and the germline J gene fills in the rest. This chain links TRBV20-1 with TRBJ2-5, with 8 bases identical to TRBD1. V dropped 6 bases and J dropped 5; count of bases not matched to a gene: 8. Germline assignment: CDR1 DFQATT and CDR2 SNEGSKA (reference sequence). The CDR3 loop spans 13 amino acids. CDR3 DNA, as far as it was read: TGCAGTGCGCCTGGACAGGGTTTGGAGACC. Translation gives CSAPGQGLET. Given in full, the CDR3 is CSAPGQGLETQYF.